This entry concerns a single T cell receptor (beta chain). Its antigen is currently unknown. This record comes from a study of cytomegalovirus exposure and HLA in healthy donors. Study-level findings and limits: Many donors carried some public TCRs, although rarity characterized most TCR sequences. Earlier results showed most TCR beta V segments being productive about 87% or about 30% of the time. In vitro testing confirmed a few CMV-associated chains as specific for CMV antigens.

The primer mix had 60 Vbeta and 13 Jbeta primers. This table comes from immunoSEQ multiplex PCR, and its TCRdb copy is limited to in-frame clones, with some not included. This repertoire includes approximately 130,000 clones. Trimming removed 3 bases from V and 5 bases from J, with 7 bases in between. Germline V gene sequence: CDR1 SGHVS, CDR2 FQNEAQ. The CDR3 totals 12 residues. Healthy people donating bone marrow made up the donors. The sequence was obtained from a woman aged 60-70 years in good health and CMV-seronegative. The sample was PBMCs. The rearrangement joins TRBV7-8 to TRBJ1-1; D remains unclear. This chain's CDR3 is CASSFGETEAFF. The DNA of the CDR3 is TGTGCCAGCAGCTTTGGGGAGACTGAAGCTTTCTTT.